These 14 T cell receptor beta chains originate from one sample sequenced in a study of Graves' ophthalmopathy and Graves' hyperthyroidism. Amplification of TCR beta CDR3 regions used RNA transcripts. The first-round RT-PCR employed HTBI primers together with the Qiagen OneStep RT-PCR kit. A multiplex PCR was then performed as the second round. TCRdb reanalysed the multiplex PCR reads using MiXCR and keeps one entry per CDR3 protein. Seen here are 650,000 to 800,000 distinct CDR3 sequences, about two fifths observed once, and the top ten hold roughly 3.5%. The sequencing sample was made of peripheral blood. These receptors originate from an adult man with Graves' ophthalmopathy.

The chain employs TRBV25-1 and TRBJ2-1; 8 bases align to TRBD2. Germline CDR1 reads MGHDK; CDR2 reads SYGVNS. The CDR3 is 13 residues long. V gave up 7 bases and J gave up 4 bases; unmatched junction bases: 3. The CDR3 nucleotides read TGTGCCAGCACCGGCGGGGGGTACAATGAGCAGTTCTTC. Translated, it gives CASTGGGYNEQFF.

The chain carries TRBV7-7 and TRBJ2-2, with 14 nucleotides matching TRBD2. The length of the CDR3 is 17 residues. Germline loops: CDR1 SSHAT, CDR2 FNYEAQ (reference sequence). V was clipped by 8 bases and J by 4 bases; unmatched bases: 9. DNA for the CDR3: TGTGCCAGCGGGCGACTAGCGGGAGGGCCTTTCACCGGGGAGCTGTTTTTT. Protein product: CASGRLAGGPFTGELFF.

The chain is built from TRBV29-1 and TRBJ2-7; 9 nucleotides align to TRBD1. CDR3 length: 12 amino acids. V trimming: 5 bases; J trimming: 6 bases; junction bases outside the gene matches: 5. Germline V gives CDR1 SQVTM, CDR2 ANQGSEA. The CDR3 DNA reads as TGCAGCGTTAGGACAGGGGAGACCGAGCAGTACTTC. The encoded protein is CSVRTGETEQYF.

This clonotype came up a few times. The genes are TRBV4-1 and TRBJ2-5, with 9 positions matching TRBD2. Germline values: CDR1 MGHRA, CDR2 YSYEKL. The CDR3 is 14 amino acids. With 3 bases clipped from V and 5 bases from J, the junction kept 4 bases outside the gene matches. The CDR3 sequence: CASSHPSGDETQYF. CDR3 bases: TGCGCCAGCAGCCACCCTAGCGGGGATGAGACCCAGTACTTC.

This clonotype was recorded at least ten times. The chain carries TRBV20-1 and TRBJ1-5; 8 nucleotides agree with TRBD1. Trimming cost V 5 bases and J 2 bases; bases outside gene matches: 2. The CDR3 has 13 amino acids. Germline V gene sequence: CDR1 DFQATT, CDR2 SNEGSKA (reference sequence). Here the CDR3 reads CSAEGQGNQPQHF. The CDR3 region has the DNA TGCAGTGCTGAGGGACAGGGCAATCAGCCCCAGCATTTT.

The chain is built from TRBV7-8 and TRBJ1-3; D remains ambiguous. This CDR3 spans 15 amino acids. Germline CDR1 reads SGHVS; CDR2 reads FQNEAQ. V lost 8 bases and J lost 0, with 14 bases in between. CDR3 in DNA: TGTGCCAGCGCCTGCACAGCAGTCTCTGGAAACACCATATATTTT. This gives the protein CASACTAVSGNTIYF.

Ten or more counts support this clonotype. DNA for the CDR3: TGTGCCAGCAGCTTAGCGGGACTAGCGGGGGCCAAAGAGACCCAGTACTTC. Amino acids: CASSLAGLAGAKETQYF. This chain joins TRBV7-2 and TRBJ2-5; 14 nucleotides align to TRBD2. This CDR3 region has 17 residues. The trim removed 0 bases at V and 3 bases at J, leaving 3 bases unmatched. Looked up from germline, CDR1 is SGHTA and CDR2 is FQGNSA.

The V call is TRBV5-1, the J call TRBJ2-7, with TRBD2 matching 9 bases. Germline CDR1 and CDR2: SGHRS and YFSETQ. CDR3 length equals 16 residues. The V and J ends lost 2 bases and 4 bases, in that order; junction bases with no gene match: 10. The chain's CDR3 is CASSLTVTSGAYEQYF. DNA for the CDR3: TGCGCCAGCAGCTTAACTGTGACTAGCGGAGCTTACGAGCAGTACTTC.

J is TRBJ2-7 and V is TRBV7-2, with TRBD2 matching over 10 bases. Germline CDR1 and CDR2: SGHTA and FQGNSA. The CDR3 runs to 14 residues. The junction had 8 bases not matched to a gene; V was cut back by 5 bases and J by 7 bases. CDR3 in amino acids: CASSQSSGSGEQYF. CDR3 DNA: TGTGCCAGCAGCCAATCTAGCGGGAGTGGAGAGCAGTACTTC.

This rearrangement joins TRBV6-5 to TRBJ1-6; D is unclear. The CDR3 extends over 15 amino acids. V shed 2 bases and J shed 9 bases, with 14 bases lying between them. Germline CDR1 is MNHEY and CDR2 is SVGAGI. In nucleotides, the CDR3 is TGTGCCAGCAGTTACCCCTCCGTGGTCCGTTCACCCCTCCACTTT. This translates into CASSYPSVVRSPLHF.

DNA for the CDR3: TGTGCCAGCAGTTCCCCCGGGACAGGGGTACACGAGCAGTACTTC. Protein product: CASSSPGTGVHEQYF. This chain connects TRBV27 to TRBJ2-7; TRBD1 aligns across 10 bases. This CDR3 spans 15 amino acids. V was pared by 4 bases and J by 5 bases, with 8 bases of the junction left unmatched. Per germline, CDR1 MNHEY and CDR2 SMNVEV (reference sequence).

This clonotype has just one count. This CDR3 reads CAIGPGGTNYGYTF. The CDR3 bases are TGTGCCATCGGGCCGGGGGGGACGAACTATGGCTACACCTTC. The rearrangement joins TRBV10-3 to TRBJ1-2; a weak D match, TRBD1 (5 bases). The germline V gene has CDR1 ENHRY and CDR2 SYGVKD. V dropped 8 bases and J dropped 2 bases, with 15 bases sitting between them. The CDR3 sequence is 14 residues long.

The sample holds many counts of this clonotype. The rearrangement uses TRBV6-5 and TRBJ1-1; no definite D call. CDR1 is MNHEY, CDR2 SVGAGI, per germline. This CDR3 contains 14 residues. V was cut by 2 bases and J by 1 base, with 8 bases left in between. The CDR3 nucleotides are TGTGCCAGCAGTTACAGTTCCCGGAACACTGAAGCTTTCTTT. The encoded protein is CASSYSSRNTEAFF.

V and J are TRBV5-4 and TRBJ2-5; the match to TRBD2 covers 7 bases. Per germline, CDR1 SGHNT and CDR2 YYREEE (reference sequence). The CDR3 loop spans 14 amino acids. Losses at the gene ends were 2 bases for V and 2 bases for J; bases not matched to a gene: 3. In DNA, the CDR3 is TGTGCCAGCAGCTTTTGGGGGGGACAAGAGACCCAGTACTTC. Translated: CASSFWGGQETQYF.